This TCR beta chain stems from a study of blood T cells in healthy people across ages (dated by TCRdb to about 2015). In the study overall: In model experiments, template switching captured roughly one uniquely barcoded TCR beta cDNA molecule for every two T cells. Using deep sequencing normalized with unique cDNA molecular identifiers, the study measured how TCR beta repertoire diversity changes with age. The donors were divided into four age groups: young (average around 17 years), middle-aged (approximately 39), aged (around 59) and long-lived (more than 75). To avoid experimental bias, donors of different ages were spread randomly across the sequencing lanes. Using the same blood draw, the study looked at two additional independent replicas of 1 million unique cDNA reads for two donors, one aged 18 to 30 and the other aged 80 or older. What the study reported, not specific to this receptor: Since profiling was done on bulk unsorted PBMCs, naive and antigen-experienced compartments could not be conclusively compared. Because the CMV infection status of the donors was unknown, age-related changes in expanded clonotypes may potentially have been confounded. Compared with the aged group, more naive CD4+ T cells, fewer expanded clones and increased TCR diversity were shown by the long-lived group, suggesting age selection. Observed TCR beta diversity per million T cells fell roughly linearly with age, and a significant reduction was already apparent by age around 36. Total diversity estimates from one million sequenced T cells were considered lower bounds and underestimates. There was a strong correlation between observed TCR beta diversity and the percentage of naive T cells measured by flow cytometry.

The 39 donors, aged 6 to 90 years, were systemically healthy Caucasian individuals from Russia. About 9.8 milliliters of peripheral blood were drawn from each donor into EDTA-treated Vacutainer tubes. Ficoll-Paque density-gradient centrifugation was used to isolate PBMCs, with at least 6 million per sample. Trizol reagent was used to extract total RNA from PBMCs, with at least 5.5 micrograms per sample. For every donor, an aliquot of PBMCs went through flow cytometry to measure the percentages of naive CD45RAhigh/CD27high T cells. From the cysteine up to the phenylalanine, the CDR3 has a length of 13 residues. Only the CDR3 DNA is retained, 39 bases long and in frame from the first base. For CDR1 and CDR2, the germline V gene (reference sequence) lists DFQATT and SNEGSKA. The trim is 3 bases for V and 7 bases for J, with a gap of 16 bases between the germline ends. About this clonotype itself: Its antigen specificity is not known. Base qualities are not provided; no much larger clone lies one nucleotide away.

Library creation used 5' RACE. The sequencer listed for this sample is Illumina HiSeq 2500. The second PCR ran for roughly 7 to 11 cycles and used a J-beta primer mix along with a sample-barcoded 5' primer. A template-switch 5' adaptor carrying 12 random nucleotides introduced a unique molecular identifier onto each TCR beta cDNA molecule. At least 2.5 million CDR3-containing paired-end reads were obtained from each sample. The Mint cDNA synthesis kit, primed by a TRBC-specific oligonucleotide, was used to synthesize first-strand cDNA from all RNA. All cDNA was treated with uracil-DNA glycosylase and then went through a first 18-cycle PCR with the universal primers M1SS and BC2_uni_R. As for the authors' bioinformatics: Normalization of each sample was performed by random selection of 1 million high-quality reads, each carrying a distinct molecular identifier. Instead of being binned into consensus sequences, reads that shared molecular identifiers were thrown out. MiTCR, run with a Q25 quality threshold and the strictest error-elimination algorithm, handled CDR3 identification, clonotype clustering and error correction. Lower-bound total TCR beta diversity was estimated with a nonparametric unseen species model using Euler transformation. In-frame beta chains were kept once TCRdb had trimmed the public reads at Q25 with fastp and called clones with MiXCR. Rows merge per CDR3 protein into single entries with the most common DNA and genes. In this record, the V and J calls reflect TCRdb's handling and not the investigators' own analysis. The sample table lists about 810,000 distinct CDR3 sequences, around 34% of them with a count of one. Of the sample, 13% falls within the top ten clones.

The receptor's source is a young man in good health. The receptor chain draws on TRBV20-1 and TRBJ2-7, with the D assignment possibly TRBD1 or TRBD2, given 6 matching bases for each. What was sequenced was blood. The nucleotide sequence is given as TGCAGTGCTAGTATCGGGGGCCCGGGGGAGCAGTACTTC. Its coded protein is CSASIGGPGEQYF.